The rows below give T cell receptor beta chains drawn from one sample of a study of T-cell memory formation after mild COVID-19. TCRdb re-derived calls from the 5' RACE reads in MiXCR, one entry per CDR3 protein. Here the sample spans roughly 560,000 distinct CDR3 sequences, around 21% being singletons. The sequenced material came from PBMCs or a T cell subset sorted from them (not recorded which). These receptors came from an adult woman who had mild COVID-19 (a few samples of this study predate the infection). Cell type and time point are not known. The CDR3 runs from the conserved cysteine through the conserved F or W. A D gene is named only where the DNA matches it firmly. A clone size is listed for some rows: how often the clone was seen (once, few, many), or a class if it is expanded.

d_gene	v_gene	j_gene	abundance	CDR3nt	CDR3aa
NA	TRBV5-1	TRBJ2-3	few	TGCGCCAGCAGCTCCCGCGGGCCCAACGATGGCATTAGCACAGATACGCAGTATTTT	CASSSRGPNDGISTDTQYF
NA	TRBV19	TRBJ2-3	NA	TGTGCCAGTAGTATAGAACCGAAACCCACAGATACGCAGTATTTT	CASSIEPKPTDTQYF
TRBD1	TRBV12-3/TRBV12-4	TRBJ1-2	NA	TGTGCCAGCAGTTTAGAGGGGGCGGGATTCTATGGCTACACCTTC	CASSLEGAGFYGYTF
NA	TRBV29-1	TRBJ1-5	few	TGCAGCGTTGTAGCAGGGTACAATCAGCCCCAGCATTTT	CSVVAGYNQPQHF
TRBD2	TRBV18	TRBJ2-5	few	TGTGCCAGCTCACCGACTAGCGGGGTCTACGAGACCCAGTACTTC	CASSPTSGVYETQYF
NA	TRBV7-3	TRBJ2-1	many	TGTGCCAGCAGCGTTAGCGGTTACAATGAGCAGTTCTTC	CASSVSGYNEQFF
TRBD2	TRBV4-2	TRBJ2-7	NA	TGTGCCAGCAGCCTTGATAGCGGGGGGGCCTCCTACGAGCAGTACTTC	CASSLDSGGASYEQYF
NA	TRBV6-7	TRBJ2-3	NA	TGTGCCAGCAGTTACTCGATGCCGGGACTCGAGGCAGATACGCAGTATTTT	CASSYSMPGLEADTQYF
TRBD1	TRBV2	TRBJ2-3	few	TGTGCCAGCAAGGACGCAGGGGGCTTGGATACGCAGTATTTT	CASKDAGGLDTQYF
NA	TRBV6-2/TRBV6-3	TRBJ1-1	many	TGTGCCAGCAGTTACTCGCCGGCAGGATCGAACACTGAAGCTTTCTTT	CASSYSPAGSNTEAFF
NA	TRBV5-1	TRBJ2-7	few	TGCGCCAGCAGTCTTGGGACGGTCTCCTCCTACGAGCAGTACTTC	CASSLGTVSSYEQYF
NA	TRBV15	TRBJ2-1	few	TGTGCCACCAGCAGCCGGGACAAGGCCTACAATGAGCAGTTCTTC	CATSSRDKAYNEQFF
NA	TRBV15	TRBJ1-1	few	TGTGCCACCAGCAAAGGCTACAGGAAGCAGAACACTGAAGCTTTCTTT	CATSKGYRKQNTEAFF
NA	TRBV6-5	TRBJ2-2	NA	TGTGCCAGCAGTTACGGGGGACACGGGATCGGGGAGCTGTTTTTT	CASSYGGHGIGELFF
TRBD1	TRBV6-5	TRBJ2-2	NA	TGTGCCAGCCGTGACTACCGGTCTTCACAGGGGCGAAGCACCGGGGAGCTGTTTTTT	CASRDYRSSQGRSTGELFF